This T cell receptor beta chain comes out of a study of regulatory T cells in long-lasting Graves disease. Study-level points and caveats: Reduced TCR diversity was observed in persistent Graves' patients versus newly diagnosed patients.

This clonotype was observed at least ten times. Its cognate antigen is unknown. Losses at the gene ends were 0 bases for V and 3 bases for J; bases not matched to a gene: 1. In germline, CDR1 is MNHNS, CDR2 SASEGT. This CDR3 has 16 amino acids. Time point meaning: newly diagnosed GD, antithyroid drugs for less than 3 months. Generation of the TCR library employed RNA extracted from PBMCs. To make TCR beta libraries, researchers used iRepertoire HTBI primers and Arm-PCR of CDR3 regions. TCRdb recomputed calls from the multiplex PCR reads with MiXCR, one row per CDR3 protein. This table holds 350,000 to 500,000 distinct CDR3 sequences, roughly 17% found once. The same specimen was also included in a second study, on T cells in Graves' hyperthyroidism and ophthalmopathy.

The V gene is TRBV6-1, the J gene TRBJ2-3; 12 nucleotides agree with TRBD2. This sequence originates from a woman aged 18-29 years with Graves disease. Sample: peripheral blood mononuclear cells (PBMCs), taken at new diagnosis, from a patient treated with antithyroid drugs. The CDR3 nucleotides are TGTGCCAGCAGTGAAGCCCTAGCGGGAGGGACAGATACGCAGTATTTT. Its protein is CASSEALAGGTDTQYF.